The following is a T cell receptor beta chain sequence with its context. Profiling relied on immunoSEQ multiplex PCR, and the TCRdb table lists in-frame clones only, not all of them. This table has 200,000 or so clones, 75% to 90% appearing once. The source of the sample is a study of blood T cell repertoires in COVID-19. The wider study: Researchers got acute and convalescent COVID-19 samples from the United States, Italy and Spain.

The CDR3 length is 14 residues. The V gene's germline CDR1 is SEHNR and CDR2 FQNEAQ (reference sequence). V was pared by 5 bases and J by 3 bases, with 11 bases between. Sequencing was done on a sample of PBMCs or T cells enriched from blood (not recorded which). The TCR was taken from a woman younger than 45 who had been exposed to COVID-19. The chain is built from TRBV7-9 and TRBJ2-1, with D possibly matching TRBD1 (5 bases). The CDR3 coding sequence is TGTGCCAGCAGCCCCCGGACAATCTACAATGAGCAGTTCTTC. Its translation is CASSPRTIYNEQFF.